These 29 T cell receptor beta chains came from one sample sequenced in a study of neurological immune-mediated disorders. One entry per CDR3 protein, called by TCRdb with MiXCR from the 5' RACE reads. The table lists 60,000 to 80,000 distinct CDR3 sequences, 4% to 6% of them singletons. Material for sequencing was PBMCs. The receptors come from a woman in her fifties or sixties with multiple sclerosis.

This clonotype was counted many times. The V call is TRBV4-3, the J call TRBJ1-1; D perhaps matches TRBD1 (6 bases). There are 14 residues in the CDR3. Trimming removed 5 bases at V and 0 bases at J, with 10 bases between. Per germline, CDR1 LGHNA and CDR2 YSLEER. CDR3 region: CASSVQGMNTEAFF. The CDR3, as DNA: TGCGCCAGCAGCGTCCAGGGGATGAACACTGAAGCTTTCTTT.

This chain uses TRBV5-6 with TRBJ2-3; D not resolved. The CDR3 is 13 amino acids. The germline CDR1 and CDR2 sequences are SGHDT and YYEEEE. V shed 1 base and J shed 3 bases, with 6 bases lying between them. The CDR3 here is CASSLLVTDTQYF. The CDR3, as DNA: TGTGCCAGCAGCTTGCTAGTTACAGATACGCAGTATTTT.

A note on this clonotype: This may stem from a read error, because a much larger clone lies one nucleotide away. The gene calls are TRBV20-1 and TRBJ2-1, with a tentative D call TRBD2 (6 bases). There are 15 residues in the CDR3. With 1 base removed from V and 3 bases from J, the gap between germline ends came to 13 bases. CDR1 is DFQATT, CDR2 SNEGSKA, per germline (reference sequence). CDR3 amino acids: CSARGLSGFYNEQFF. The CDR3 region has the DNA TGCAGTGCTAGAGGTCTGAGCGGGTTCTACAATGAGCAGTTCTTC.

This clonotype appeared many times. This chain connects TRBV12-3 or TRBV12-4 to TRBJ1-2, with D possibly being TRBD1 (6 bases). The CDR3 has 14 amino acids. V was clipped by 2 bases and J by 2 bases, with 9 bases between them. The CDR3 is CASSLRQGNYGYTF. CDR3 nucleotide sequence: TGTGCCAGCAGTTTACGCCAGGGGAACTATGGCTACACCTTC.

There are many counts of this clonotype. This chain links TRBV29-1 with TRBJ2-1, with a weak D call TRBD2 (5 bases). This CDR3 is 13 amino acids long. Per germline, CDR1 SQVTM and CDR2 ANQGSEA. Trimming pared 1 base from V and 6 bases from J, leaving 10 bases between. The CDR3 nucleotides are TGCAGCGTTGAAGGCGGGTTGCGCAATGAGCAGTTCTTC. It encodes CSVEGGLRNEQFF.

A word on this clonotype: A much larger clonotype is one base distant, so this may be a read error. CDR3 sequence (DNA): TGTGCCATCAGACCCGGCGGGGGGAAGCTCAATGAGCAGTTCTTC. It yields the protein CAIRPGGGKLNEQFF. The genes are TRBV10-3 and TRBJ2-1; 8 nucleotides match TRBD2. Germline loops: CDR1 ENHRY, CDR2 SYGVKD. V dropped 6 bases and J dropped 6; count of bases not matched to a gene: 10. There are 15 residues in the CDR3.

This clonotype was detected a few times. The V gene is TRBV11-3, the J gene TRBJ2-3; no clear D gene. CDR3 length equals 14 residues. V lost 5 bases to trimming and J lost 0 bases, with 9 bases between them. In germline, CDR1 is SGHNT, CDR2 YENEEA. CDR3 sequence reads: CASSPRTSTDTQYF. In DNA, the CDR3 is TGTGCCAGCAGCCCCCGGACGAGCACAGATACGCAGTATTTT.

Many counts were recorded for this clonotype. The chain has TRBV7-9 and TRBJ2-1; D might be TRBD1 (6 bases). V lost 2 bases and J lost 0, with 11 bases in between. The CDR3 consists of 16 residues. The germline V gene encodes CDR1 SEHNR and CDR2 FQNEAQ (reference sequence). The CDR3 reads CASSLQGFSSYNEQFF. The CDR3 DNA reads TGTGCCAGCAGCTTACAGGGGTTTAGCTCCTACAATGAGCAGTTCTTC.

The V gene is TRBV20-1, the J gene TRBJ1-4; D unresolved. The CDR3 sequence is 14 residues long. Trimming removed 5 bases from V and 8 bases from J, with 18 bases in between. Germline CDR1 reads DFQATT; CDR2 reads SNEGSKA (reference sequence). The DNA for the CDR3 is TGCAGTGCTGCCGAGATAGTTTCAAGCGAAAAACTGTTTTTT. Its protein is CSAAEIVSSEKLFF.

This clonotype was recorded at least ten times. V is TRBV28 and J is TRBJ2-1, with 11 bases lining up with TRBD2. V shed 7 bases, J shed 8 bases, and the junction held 13 bases outside the gene matches. In germline, CDR1 is MDHEN, CDR2 SYDVKM. The length of the CDR3 is 16 residues. This CDR3 reads CASTWGSGGAGDEQFF. Written as DNA, the CDR3 is TGTGCCAGCACCTGGGGTAGCGGGGGGGCAGGAGATGAGCAGTTCTTC.

This clonotype was counted ten times or more. V and J are TRBV5-1 and TRBJ2-6; TRBD2 aligns across 8 bases. There are 15 residues in the CDR3. The V segment lost 7 bases and the J segment 2 bases; nucleotides outside the gene matches: 5. Germline lookup yields CDR1 SGHRS and CDR2 YFSETQ. This chain's CDR3 is CASERGNAGANVLTF. For the CDR3, the DNA is TGCGCCAGCGAGCGGGGGAACGCTGGGGCCAACGTCCTGACTTTC.

The CDR3 DNA is TGTGCCAGCTCCCAGCCGGGGGCTAACACCGGGGAGCTGTTTTTT. This codes for CASSQPGANTGELFF. The chain recombines TRBV6-5 with TRBJ2-2; TRBD1 or TRBD2 may be the D gene (6 bases each). V gave up 8 bases and J gave up 2 bases, with 15 bases separating them. This CDR3 is 15 amino acids long. CDR1 is MNHEY, CDR2 SVGAGI, per germline.

In its sample, this clonotype was seen many times. The chain combines TRBV6-5 with TRBJ2-3; weak D call: TRBD2 (6 bases). The CDR3 has 16 amino acids. CDR1 is MNHEY and CDR2 is SVGAGI in the germline V gene. The V end lost 2 bases, the J end lost 0 bases, and 12 bases lay between the germline ends. CDR3 DNA sequence: TGTGCCAGCAGTTACCGGGAGTACGGTAGCACAGATACGCAGTATTTT. Protein product: CASSYREYGSTDTQYF.

The rearrangement uses TRBV29-1 and TRBJ1-1; D is unresolved. This CDR3 has 11 residues. The germline V gene encodes CDR1 SQVTM and CDR2 ANQGSEA. Deletions cut 4 bases from V and 0 bases from J, with 3 bases between. The DNA for the CDR3 is TGCAGCGTTGTGGTGAACACTGAAGCTTTCTTT. Translation: CSVVVNTEAFF.

There are many counts of this clonotype. The chain uses TRBV5-4 and TRBJ2-2; weak D call: TRBD1 (6 bases). V was clipped by 0 bases and J by 3 bases, with 12 bases between them. Looked up from germline, CDR1 is SGHNT and CDR2 is YYREEE (reference sequence). The CDR3 spans 16 residues. CDR3 DNA sequence: TGTGCCAGCAGCTTGGGTCAGGGGTCCTACACCGGGGAGCTGTTTTTT. Translation gives CASSLGQGSYTGELFF.

This clonotype was picked up many times. The chain employs TRBV7-3 and TRBJ1-1; D perhaps matches TRBD1 (5 bases). The CDR3 is 14 residues long. With 6 bases removed from V and 4 bases from J, the gap between germline ends came to 15 bases. CDR1 and CDR2 (germline): SGHTA, FQGTGA. Here the CDR3 DNA reads TGTGCCAGCAGTTCAAACGCGGGGGTCACTGAAGCTTTCTTT. Protein product: CASSSNAGVTEAFF.

This clonotype was counted at least ten times. J is TRBJ2-3 and V is TRBV20-1; 8 bases map to TRBD2. V lost 3 bases and J lost 1; bases outside the gene matches: 6. CDR1 and CDR2 (germline): DFQATT, SNEGSKA (reference sequence). The CDR3 consists of 15 residues. CDR3 bases: TGCAGTGCTAGCGGGGGGGCGGGAGGCACAGATACGCAGTATTTT. Protein product: CSASGGAGGTDTQYF.

This clonotype was observed at least ten times. The chain carries TRBV7-8 and TRBJ2-3; D is undetermined. Trimming pared 3 bases from V and 0 bases from J, leaving 13 bases between. The CDR3 consists of 16 residues. The germline V gene encodes CDR1 SGHVS and CDR2 FQNEAQ. The CDR3 here is CASSFTGEVSTDTQYF. The CDR3 DNA is TGTGCCAGCAGCTTCACTGGGGAAGTGAGCACAGATACGCAGTATTTT.

In this sample, this clonotype turned up many times. V gene TRBV10-3 combines with J gene TRBJ2-3, with D uncertain. Trimming shortened V by 2 bases and J by 5 bases, and 11 bases separated the two germline ends. This CDR3 contains 14 residues. Germline lookup yields CDR1 ENHRY and CDR2 SYGVKD. CDR3 nucleotides: TGTGCCATCAGTGAGAGTTTATCAGTAGATACGCAGTATTTT. Its protein is CAISESLSVDTQYF.

This clonotype was observed at least ten times. The gene calls are TRBV15 and TRBJ1-6, with D possibly being TRBD1 (5 bases). Germline V gene lookup returns CDR1 LNHNV and CDR2 YYDKDF (reference sequence). Trimming pared 2 bases from V and 7 bases from J, leaving 15 bases between. CDR3 size: 16 residues. The CDR3 nucleotides read TGTGCCACCAGCAGAAGAACAGGAGTATTCAATTCACCCCTCCACTTT. Its protein is CATSRRTGVFNSPLHF.

This clonotype showed up many times. The chain couples TRBV27 to TRBJ2-7; no clear D gene. CDR3 length: 11 residues. Germline loops: CDR1 MNHEY, CDR2 SMNVEV (reference sequence). The V gene lost 8 bases and the J gene lost 2 bases, with 7 bases spanning the gap. CDR3 in amino acids: CASESAYEQYF. The CDR3 nucleotides read TGTGCCAGCGAATCGGCCTACGAGCAGTACTTC.

This clonotype was seen ten or more times. The V call is TRBV10-3, the J call TRBJ1-2; the D is unclear. Trimming took off 7 bases at V and 5 bases at J, with 11 bases between the two ends. The CDR3 loop spans 12 amino acids. Germline CDR1 and CDR2: ENHRY and SYGVKD. CDR3 nucleotide sequence: TGTGCCATCAAAAAAGGCAATTATGGCTACACCTTC. Amino acids: CAIKKGNYGYTF.

At least ten counts were recorded for this clonotype. The V gene is TRBV5-1, the J gene TRBJ2-5, with no clear D. Germline values: CDR1 SGHRS, CDR2 YFSETQ. Trimming took off 3 bases at V and 5 bases at J, with 8 bases between the two ends. CDR3 size: 12 residues. DNA of the CDR3: TGCGCCAGCAGCTCCCAAGGGGAGACCCAGTACTTC. Residues: CASSSQGETQYF.

This clonotype has at least ten counts. The genes are TRBV20-1 and TRBJ2-7, with D possibly being TRBD1 (6 bases). The CDR3 length is 15 residues. Germline CDR1 reads DFQATT; CDR2 reads SNEGSKA (reference sequence). Trimming took 6 bases from V and 6 from J, leaving 24 bases between them. DNA of the CDR3: TGCAGTGCCAAGCGGCTTGGCAGGGGCCTATCCGAGCAGTACTTC. Translating it yields CSAKRLGRGLSEQYF.

The J gene is TRBJ2-7, the V gene TRBV7-2; 7 bases match TRBD1. The V gene's germline CDR1 is SGHTA and CDR2 FQGNSA. This CDR3 region has 14 residues. The trim removed 5 bases at V and 7 bases at J, leaving 11 bases unmatched. The CDR3 nucleotides read TGTGCCAGCAGCCGCGGACAGGATCAGAAAGAGCAGTACTTC. Amino acids: CASSRGQDQKEQYF.

This clonotype was found many times. CDR3 bases: TGCAGCGTTGTACATACTAGCGGGGGGAGTGAGCAGTTCTTC. Protein product: CSVVHTSGGSEQFF. The chain has TRBV29-1 and TRBJ2-1; TRBD2 aligns across 12 bases. The CDR3 loop spans 14 amino acids. The V gene's germline CDR1 is SQVTM and CDR2 ANQGSEA. V gave up 4 bases and J gave up 9 bases; unmatched junction bases: 7.

The chain uses TRBV11-2 and TRBJ2-7; 7 bases map to TRBD1. This CDR3 has 15 amino acids. Germline-derived CDR1 and CDR2 are SGHAT and FQNNGV. Trimming at V came to 3 bases and at J to 0 bases, leaving 5 bases not matched to a gene. The chain's CDR3 is CASSFEGASSYEQYV. The CDR3 nucleotides are TGTGCCAGCAGCTTCGAGGGGGCCTCCTCCTACGAGCAGTACGTC.

Notes on this clonotype: Mismatch with germline at one junction end may stem from a read error. The chain combines TRBV27 with TRBJ1-6; D not resolved. Germline assignment: CDR1 MNHEY and CDR2 SMNVEV (reference sequence). CDR3 length: 12 amino acids. CDR3: CASARVESPLNF. Written as DNA, the CDR3 is TGTGCCAGCGCCCGTGTCGAATCACCCCTCAACTTT.

About this clonotype itself: A much larger clonotype is one base distant, so this may be a read error. V gene TRBV7-7 combines with J gene TRBJ2-5, with a possible D match to TRBD2 (5 bases). Germline-derived CDR1 and CDR2 are SSHAT and FNYEAQ (reference sequence). The length of the CDR3 is 14 residues. Here the CDR3 DNA reads TGTGCTAGCAGCGAGGGAACGGTCCAAGAGACCCAGTACTTC. It specifies CASSEGTVQETQYF.